The clone carrying this T cell receptor (beta chain) showed up just a few times. Its antigen is still unknown. Expressed TCRB transcripts were sequenced after all isolated RNA was converted to cDNA. Naive, central memory and regulatory T cell samples averaged around 3.8 million reads. Sequencing was performed with immunoSEQ multiplex PCR; in TCRdb, only in-frame clones are kept and a portion is missing. The sample contains 400,000 or so clones, 8.5% to 10% of which appear only once. Populations isolated by sorting all had purity greater than 95%. These data are taken from a study of beta chain features in type 1 diabetes. For the study at large: Taken together, all samples contributed approximately 110 million examined sorted cells. Study conclusions and caveats: The analysis here could not establish whether HLA type shapes TCRB rearrangement. In every one of the four CD4+ subsets, TCRB CDR3s were moderately but significantly shorter in Type 1 diabetes patients.

The source material was central memory CD4+ T cells from blood. The source is a man younger than 45 with type 1 diabetes.

In DNA form, the CDR3 reads TGTGCCAGCAGTTTATTCGTCCCGGGGAGGACCTACGAGCAGTACTTC. Its protein is CASSLFVPGRTYEQYF. V usage is TRBV27 and J usage is TRBJ2-7; D might be TRBD2 (6 bases). V lost 1 base, J lost 2 bases, and 15 bases lay in between. The CDR3 is 16 amino acids. Germline-derived CDR1 and CDR2 are MNHEY and SMNVEV (reference sequence).